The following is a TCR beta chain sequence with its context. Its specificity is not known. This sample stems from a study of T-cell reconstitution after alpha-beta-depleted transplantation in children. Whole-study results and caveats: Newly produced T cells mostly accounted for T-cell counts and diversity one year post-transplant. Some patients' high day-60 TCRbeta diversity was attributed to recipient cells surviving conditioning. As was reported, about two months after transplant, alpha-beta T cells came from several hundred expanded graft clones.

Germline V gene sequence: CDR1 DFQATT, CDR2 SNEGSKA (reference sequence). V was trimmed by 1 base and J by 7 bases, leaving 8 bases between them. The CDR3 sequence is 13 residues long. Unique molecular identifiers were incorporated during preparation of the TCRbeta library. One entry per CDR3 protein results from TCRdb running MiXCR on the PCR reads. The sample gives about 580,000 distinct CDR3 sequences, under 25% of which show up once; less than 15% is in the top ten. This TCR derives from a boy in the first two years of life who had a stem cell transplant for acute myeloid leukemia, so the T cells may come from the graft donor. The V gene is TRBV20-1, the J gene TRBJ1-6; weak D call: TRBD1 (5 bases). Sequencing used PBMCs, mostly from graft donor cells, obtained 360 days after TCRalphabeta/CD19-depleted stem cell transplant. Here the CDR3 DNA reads TGCAGTGCTAGAGTTGCAGGGAATTCACCCCTCCACTTT. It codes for CSARVAGNSPLHF.